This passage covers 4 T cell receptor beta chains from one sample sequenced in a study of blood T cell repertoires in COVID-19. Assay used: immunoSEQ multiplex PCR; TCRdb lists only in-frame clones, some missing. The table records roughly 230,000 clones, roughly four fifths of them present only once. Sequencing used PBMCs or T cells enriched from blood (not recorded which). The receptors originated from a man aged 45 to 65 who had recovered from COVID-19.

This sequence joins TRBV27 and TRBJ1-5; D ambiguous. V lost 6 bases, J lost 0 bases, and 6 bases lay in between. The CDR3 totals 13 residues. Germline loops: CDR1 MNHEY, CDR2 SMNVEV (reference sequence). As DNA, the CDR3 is TGTGCCAGCAGCCCTAATAGCAATCAGCCCCAGCATTTT. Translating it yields CASSPNSNQPQHF.

CDR3 in DNA: TGTGCCAGTATTGGGACAGTTAGCAATCAGCCCCAGCATTTT. Encoded protein: CASIGTVSNQPQHF. The rearrangement joins TRBV19 to TRBJ1-5; TRBD1 aligns across 7 bases. CDR1 LNHDA and CDR2 SQIVND come from the germline V gene (reference sequence). J lost 0 bases, V lost 7 bases, and 3 bases had no gene match. This CDR3 is built from 14 residues.

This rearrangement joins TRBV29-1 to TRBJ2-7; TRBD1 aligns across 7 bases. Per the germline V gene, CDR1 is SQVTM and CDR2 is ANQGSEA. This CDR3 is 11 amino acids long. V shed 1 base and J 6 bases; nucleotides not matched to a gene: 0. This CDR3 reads CSVEGQGEQYF. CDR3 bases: TGCAGCGTTGAAGGACAGGGCGAGCAGTACTTC.

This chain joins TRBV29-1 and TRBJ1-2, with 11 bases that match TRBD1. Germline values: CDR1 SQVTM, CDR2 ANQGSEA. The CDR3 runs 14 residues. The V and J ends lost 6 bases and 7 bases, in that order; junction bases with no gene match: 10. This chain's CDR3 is CSVQTGTGGVGYTF. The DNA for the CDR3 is TGCAGCGTGCAAACCGGGACAGGGGGTGTTGGCTACACCTTC.